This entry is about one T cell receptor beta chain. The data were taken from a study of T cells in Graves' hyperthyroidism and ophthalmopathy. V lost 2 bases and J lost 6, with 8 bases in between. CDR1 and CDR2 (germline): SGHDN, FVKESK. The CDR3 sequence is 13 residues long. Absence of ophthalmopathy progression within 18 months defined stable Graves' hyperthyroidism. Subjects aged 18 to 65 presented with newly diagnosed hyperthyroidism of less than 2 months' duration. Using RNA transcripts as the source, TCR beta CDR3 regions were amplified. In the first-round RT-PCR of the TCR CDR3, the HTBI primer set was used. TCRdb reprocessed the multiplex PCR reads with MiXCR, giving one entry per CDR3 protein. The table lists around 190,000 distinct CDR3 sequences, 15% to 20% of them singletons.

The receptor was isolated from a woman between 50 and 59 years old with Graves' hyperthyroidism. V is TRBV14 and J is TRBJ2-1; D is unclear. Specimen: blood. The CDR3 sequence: CASSQNPTNEQFF. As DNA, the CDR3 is TGTGCCAGCAGCCAAAATCCGACCAATGAGCAGTTCTTC.